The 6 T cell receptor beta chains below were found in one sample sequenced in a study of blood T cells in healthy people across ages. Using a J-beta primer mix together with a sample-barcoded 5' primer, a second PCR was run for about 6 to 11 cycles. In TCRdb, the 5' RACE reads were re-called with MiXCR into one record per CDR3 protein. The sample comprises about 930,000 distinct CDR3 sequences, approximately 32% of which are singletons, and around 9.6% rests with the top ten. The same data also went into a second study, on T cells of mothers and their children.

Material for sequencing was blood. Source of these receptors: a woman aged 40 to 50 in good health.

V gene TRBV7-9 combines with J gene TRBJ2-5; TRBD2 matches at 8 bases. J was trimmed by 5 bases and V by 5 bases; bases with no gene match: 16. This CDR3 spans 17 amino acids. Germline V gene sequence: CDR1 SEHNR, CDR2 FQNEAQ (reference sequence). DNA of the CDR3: TGTGCCAGCAGCCCCCGGGGTAGCGGGACCCGAGGGGAGACCCAGTACTTC. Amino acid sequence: CASSPRGSGTRGETQYF.

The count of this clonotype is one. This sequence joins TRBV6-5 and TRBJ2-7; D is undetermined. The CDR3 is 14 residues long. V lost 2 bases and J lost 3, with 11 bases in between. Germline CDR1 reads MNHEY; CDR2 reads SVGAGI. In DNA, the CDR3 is TGTGCCAGCAGTTACAGGGTACGGAACTACGAGCAGTACTTC. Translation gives CASSYRVRNYEQYF.

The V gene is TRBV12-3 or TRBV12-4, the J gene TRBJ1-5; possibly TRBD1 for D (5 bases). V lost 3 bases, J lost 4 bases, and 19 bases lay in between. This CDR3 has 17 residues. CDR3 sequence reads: CASSLVGDGLQNQPQHF. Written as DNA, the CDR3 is TGTGCCAGCAGTTTGGTAGGGGATGGGTTGCAGAATCAGCCCCAGCATTTT.

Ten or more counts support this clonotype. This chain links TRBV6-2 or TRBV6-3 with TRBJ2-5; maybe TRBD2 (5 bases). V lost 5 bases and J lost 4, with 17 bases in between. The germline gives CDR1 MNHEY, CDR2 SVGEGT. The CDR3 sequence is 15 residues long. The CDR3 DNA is TGTGCCAGCAGTACCCGAACAAAGAGGGCAGAGACCCAGTACTTC. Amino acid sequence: CASSTRTKRAETQYF.

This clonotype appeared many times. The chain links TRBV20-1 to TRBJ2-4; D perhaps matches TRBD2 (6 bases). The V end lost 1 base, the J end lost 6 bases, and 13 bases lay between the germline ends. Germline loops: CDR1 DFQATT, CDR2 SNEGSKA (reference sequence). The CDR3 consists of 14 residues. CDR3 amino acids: CSARAGDGGNIQYF. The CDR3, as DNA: TGCAGTGCTAGAGCGGGGGACGGGGGAAACATTCAGTACTTC.

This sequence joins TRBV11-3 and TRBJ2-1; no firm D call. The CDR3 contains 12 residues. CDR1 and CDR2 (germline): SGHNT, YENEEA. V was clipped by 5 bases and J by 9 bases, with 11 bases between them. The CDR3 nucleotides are TGTGCCAGCAGCCCCCGAATTGGTGAGCAGTTCTTC. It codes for CASSPRIGEQFF.